These 2 T cell receptor beta chains came from one sample sequenced in a study of control samples from healthy donors and cancer patients. The table came from immunoSEQ multiplex PCR; TCRdb's copy has only in-frame clones and leaves some out. The data hold 150,000 or so clones, with about 94% observed a single time. The sample was blood. These receptors all come from a man aged 40-50 years in good health.

The chain links TRBV11-3 to TRBJ2-7, with 7 bases fitting TRBD1. Germline V lookup: CDR1 SGHNT, CDR2 YENEEA. The junction had 8 bases not matched to a gene; V was cut back by 5 bases and J by 7 bases. This CDR3 region has 13 residues. In DNA form, the CDR3 reads TGTGCCAGCAGCCAAGACAGGGTGAGGGAGCAGTACTTC. The encoded protein is CASSQDRVREQYF.

This chain connects TRBV3-1 (or the pseudogene TRBV3-2) to TRBJ1-1, with D hard to call. Between the trimmed V and J ends, which lost 4 bases and 0 bases, there was a span of 9 bases. Germline lookup yields CDR1 LGHDT and CDR2 YNNKEL (reference sequence). CDR3 length: 14 amino acids. CDR3 nucleotide sequence: TGTGCCAGCAGCCCTGAATTCATGAACACTGAAGCTTTCTTT. Encoded protein: CASSPEFMNTEAFF.